This is a list of T cell receptor beta chains from one sample in a study of blood T cells in healthy people across ages. Each CDR3 protein is one row after TCRdb ran MiXCR on the 5' RACE reads. The table shows fewer than 2 million distinct CDR3 sequences, with about two fifths occurring only once. The sequenced sample was blood. The receptor set was obtained from a human donor in good health. Each CDR3 is given with its conserved first and last residue. A D gene is named only where the DNA matches it firmly. The size field is filled for only some rows; it gives once, few, many or a size class.

cdr3_nt: TGTGCCAGCTGCCCCCGGGTCCGGGACACTAGGTTAGATACGCAGTATTTT; cdr3_aa: CASCPRVRDTRLDTQYF; j_call: TRBJ2-3; d_call: .; clone_size: .; v_call: TRBV3-1
cdr3_nt: TGTGCCAGCAGCTTTGGAGGAGGGGATTACTACGAGCAGTACTTC; cdr3_aa: CASSFGGGDYYEQYF; j_call: TRBJ2-7; d_call: .; clone_size: .; v_call: TRBV7-9
cdr3_nt: TGTGCCAGCAGCCGGACAGGGGGGATTCCGCAAGAGACCCAGTACTTC; cdr3_aa: CASSRTGGIPQETQYF; j_call: TRBJ2-5; d_call: TRBD1; clone_size: few; v_call: TRBV11-1
cdr3_nt: TGCAGCGTTGGTGAGGTTTGGAACACTGAAGCTTTCTTT; cdr3_aa: CSVGEVWNTEAFF; j_call: TRBJ1-1; d_call: .; clone_size: .; v_call: TRBV29-1
cdr3_nt: TGTGCCAGCAGCGGGGACAGGCCGGCGGGGCAGTACTTC; cdr3_aa: CASSGDRPAGQYF; j_call: TRBJ2-4; d_call: TRBD1; clone_size: .; v_call: TRBV2
cdr3_nt: TGTGCCAGCAGCCGCCTCGGACAGTCCCGATTATCTAACACTGAAGCTTTCTTT; cdr3_aa: CASSRLGQSRLSNTEAFF; j_call: TRBJ1-1; d_call: .; clone_size: .; v_call: TRBV7-9
cdr3_nt: TGCGCCAGCAGCCAAGATATTGGGACATCCCAAGAGACCCAGTACTTC; cdr3_aa: CASSQDIGTSQETQYF; j_call: TRBJ2-5; d_call: .; clone_size: few; v_call: TRBV4-3
cdr3_nt: TGCGCCAGCAGCTTCGTATTAGGGACCGGGGGGGCCAACGTCCTGACTTTC; cdr3_aa: CASSFVLGTGGANVLTF; j_call: TRBJ2-6; d_call: .; clone_size: few; v_call: TRBV5-1
cdr3_nt: TGTGCCAGCAGCCACCCTAGCGGGGGGGCCGGCACAGATACGCAGTATTTT; cdr3_aa: CASSHPSGGAGTDTQYF; j_call: TRBJ2-3; d_call: TRBD2; clone_size: .; v_call: TRBV4-2
cdr3_nt: TGCGCCAGCAGCCTAACGACACCGGGAAACACTGAAGCTTTCTTT; cdr3_aa: CASSLTTPGNTEAFF; j_call: TRBJ1-1; d_call: .; clone_size: .; v_call: TRBV5-1
cdr3_nt: TGTGCCAGCAGCTTAGATGATGAAAAACTGTTTTTT; cdr3_aa: CASSLDDEKLFF; j_call: TRBJ1-4; d_call: .; clone_size: few; v_call: TRBV7-2
cdr3_nt: TGCAGTGCTAGAGATGTACAGGGCCTCACAGATACGCAGTATTTT; cdr3_aa: CSARDVQGLTDTQYF; j_call: TRBJ2-3; d_call: .; clone_size: few; v_call: TRBV20-1
cdr3_nt: TGTGCCAGCAGTTTTGCGGACTTACCATATACGCAGTATTTT; cdr3_aa: CASSFADLPYTQYF; j_call: TRBJ2-3; d_call: .; clone_size: few; v_call: TRBV12-3/TRBV12-4
cdr3_nt: TGTGCCAGCAGTTACTCGCCCTTATCCAGGGATCCCAGCAATCAGCCCCAGCATTTT; cdr3_aa: CASSYSPLSRDPSNQPQHF; j_call: TRBJ1-5; d_call: .; clone_size: .; v_call: TRBV6-7
cdr3_nt: TGTGCCAGCAGCGTAGCTGCCGGATTCTATGGCTACACCTTC; cdr3_aa: CASSVAAGFYGYTF; j_call: TRBJ1-2; d_call: .; clone_size: few; v_call: TRBV9
cdr3_nt: TGCAGTGTTAGGCGTTCTCGGGGGTACAATGAGCAGTTCTTC; cdr3_aa: CSVRRSRGYNEQFF; j_call: TRBJ2-1; d_call: .; clone_size: few; v_call: TRBV20-1
cdr3_nt: TGTGCCAGCAGCGTAGCCGGTGGTAGCGGGGGGGCCGAGGAAGATACGCAGTATTTT; cdr3_aa: CASSVAGGSGGAEEDTQYF; j_call: TRBJ2-3; d_call: TRBD2; clone_size: few; v_call: TRBV9
cdr3_nt: TGTGCCAGCATTGGTAACCCGGGGACCCAGTACTTC; cdr3_aa: CASIGNPGTQYF; j_call: TRBJ2-5; d_call: .; clone_size: .; v_call: TRBV28
cdr3_nt: TGCGCCAGCAGCCAAGTTGCCGGGACAGGGTATGGCTACACCTTC; cdr3_aa: CASSQVAGTGYGYTF; j_call: TRBJ1-2; d_call: TRBD1; clone_size: few; v_call: TRBV4-1
cdr3_nt: TGTGCCAGCAGCAAGGATTGGAGTCTGGGTATTATTTCGTACGAGCAGTACTTC; cdr3_aa: CASSKDWSLGIISYEQYF; j_call: TRBJ2-7; d_call: .; clone_size: few; v_call: TRBV21-1
cdr3_nt: TGTGCCAGTAGTATTGGTCCGGACACACCCTACGAGCAGTACTTC; cdr3_aa: CASSIGPDTPYEQYF; j_call: TRBJ2-7; d_call: .; clone_size: few; v_call: TRBV19
cdr3_nt: TGTGCCACCAGCTCTATGTCCCACCAGCCCCAGCATTTT; cdr3_aa: CATSSMSHQPQHF; j_call: TRBJ1-5; d_call: .; clone_size: few; v_call: TRBV15
cdr3_nt: TGTGCCAGCATCTGGCGGGGGGGCGGCAATGAGCAGTTCTTC; cdr3_aa: CASIWRGGGNEQFF; j_call: TRBJ2-1; d_call: TRBD2; clone_size: .; v_call: TRBV6-2/TRBV6-3
cdr3_nt: TGTGCCAGCAGTCCCCGGGACAGCCGCTACGAGCAGTTCTTC; cdr3_aa: CASSPRDSRYEQFF; j_call: TRBJ2-1; d_call: TRBD1; clone_size: .; v_call: TRBV12-3/TRBV12-4
cdr3_nt: TGTGCCAACAGACGACAGATTAACACTGAAGCTTTCTTT; cdr3_aa: CANRRQINTEAFF; j_call: TRBJ1-1; d_call: .; clone_size: .; v_call: TRBV12-3/TRBV12-4
cdr3_nt: TGCAGTGCCCACAGACTAGCGGGGGAACAAGAGACCCAGTACTTC; cdr3_aa: CSAHRLAGEQETQYF; j_call: TRBJ2-5; d_call: TRBD2; clone_size: .; v_call: TRBV20-1
cdr3_nt: TGCGCCAGCAGAGAGGAAGCCTACGAGCAGTACTTC; cdr3_aa: CASREEAYEQYF; j_call: TRBJ2-7; d_call: .; clone_size: .; v_call: TRBV5-1
cdr3_nt: TGTGCCAGCAGCTCGGCGGGCGGGGGGGTAACCTACGAGCAGTACTTC; cdr3_aa: CASSSAGGGVTYEQYF; j_call: TRBJ2-7; d_call: TRBD2; clone_size: .; v_call: TRBV7-2
cdr3_nt: TGTGCCAGCAGCCCTTTTGGGGGGGCGACAGAGACCCAGTACTTC; cdr3_aa: CASSPFGGATETQYF; j_call: TRBJ2-5; d_call: .; clone_size: .; v_call: TRBV9
cdr3_nt: TGTGCCAGCAGCCGACTCCAGGGGGCCCTCGAGCAGTACTTC; cdr3_aa: CASSRLQGALEQYF; j_call: TRBJ2-7; d_call: TRBD1; clone_size: .; v_call: TRBV7-9
cdr3_nt: TGTGCCAGCAGTACCCAGGGACAAACCTTCCGGGCTGTGCAGTATTTT; cdr3_aa: CASSTQGQTFRAVQYF; j_call: TRBJ2-3; d_call: .; clone_size: .; v_call: TRBV28
cdr3_nt: TGCAGTGCTAGAGATTATCAGGGAGCTGGAAACACCATATATTTT; cdr3_aa: CSARDYQGAGNTIYF; j_call: TRBJ1-3; d_call: .; clone_size: .; v_call: TRBV20-1
cdr3_nt: TGCAGCGTAGACGGGACTAGCGGGGGGAAGGACGGCGAGCAGTACTTC; cdr3_aa: CSVDGTSGGKDGEQYF; j_call: TRBJ2-7; d_call: TRBD2; clone_size: few; v_call: TRBV29-1
cdr3_nt: TGTGCCACCTCCGTCCACAGGGGCAACCAGTACTTC; cdr3_aa: CATSVHRGNQYF; j_call: TRBJ2-5; d_call: TRBD1; clone_size: few; v_call: TRBV15
cdr3_nt: TGCAGTGCTAGTCGGGACAGGGCTTTCTTT; cdr3_aa: CSASRDRAFF; j_call: TRBJ1-1; d_call: TRBD1; clone_size: .; v_call: TRBV20-1
cdr3_nt: TGTGCCACCAGAGGGGAGGGACCAAACACTGAAGCTTTCTTT; cdr3_aa: CATRGEGPNTEAFF; j_call: TRBJ1-1; d_call: .; clone_size: .; v_call: TRBV6-5
cdr3_nt: TGTGCCAGCAGCCCCCCCGAACGGAGGACTGAAGCTTTCTTT; cdr3_aa: CASSPPERRTEAFF; j_call: TRBJ1-1; d_call: .; clone_size: few; v_call: TRBV12-3/TRBV12-4
cdr3_nt: TGCAGTGCTACCGACAGCTTTAACTATGGCTACACCTTC; cdr3_aa: CSATDSFNYGYTF; j_call: TRBJ1-2; d_call: .; clone_size: few; v_call: TRBV20-1
cdr3_nt: TGTGCCAGCAAGGGCGACTTCAGCACAGATACGCAGTATTTT; cdr3_aa: CASKGDFSTDTQYF; j_call: TRBJ2-3; d_call: .; clone_size: .; v_call: TRBV25-1
cdr3_nt: TGCGCCAGCAGCCAAAGTATTCAGCGGGGGAGGAATGAGCAGTTCTTC; cdr3_aa: CASSQSIQRGRNEQFF; j_call: TRBJ2-1; d_call: TRBD2; clone_size: few; v_call: TRBV4-3
cdr3_nt: TGTGCCAGCAGTTACGGGGTCGGCTACACCTTC; cdr3_aa: CASSYGVGYTF; j_call: TRBJ1-2; d_call: .; clone_size: many; v_call: TRBV12-3/TRBV12-4